Presented here are 19 T cell receptor beta chains from one specimen sequenced in a study of T-cell reconstitution after alpha-beta-depleted transplantation in children. Preparation of the TCRbeta library involved a method that used unique molecular identifiers. TCRdb fed the PCR reads into MiXCR, producing one record per CDR3 protein. The sample lists about 200,000 distinct CDR3 sequences, about 14% occurring once. The specimen was PBMCs from the stem cell graft donor, collected from the stem cell graft. These receptors were collected from a human donor who donated a stem cell graft to a child with acute lymphoblastic leukemia.

This clonotype was seen repeatedly, ten times or more. CDR3 nucleotide sequence: TGCAGCGTTGAACCCCCAGGGCGCGACACTGAAGCTTTCTTT. As protein: CSVEPPGRDTEAFF. V is TRBV29-1 and J is TRBJ1-1, with a possible D match to TRBD1 (5 bases). The germline V gene has CDR1 SQVTM and CDR2 ANQGSEA. This CDR3 has 14 amino acids. V was pared by 2 bases and J by 3 bases, with 13 bases between.

The chain is built from TRBV5-6 and TRBJ2-1; the D is unclear. V was trimmed by 0 bases and J by 6 bases, leaving 13 bases between them. The CDR3 is 15 amino acids. From germline, CDR1 is SGHDT and CDR2 YYEEEE. The CDR3 reads CASSLVGSRPNEQFF. The CDR3 DNA follows: TGTGCCAGCAGCTTGGTGGGCAGCCGACCCAATGAGCAGTTCTTC.

At least ten counts were recorded for this clonotype. This sequence joins TRBV12-3 or TRBV12-4 and TRBJ1-1; possible D gene TRBD1, 6 bases. V gave up 3 bases and J gave up 1 base, with 9 bases separating them. The length of the CDR3 is 14 residues. CDR3 coding DNA: TGTGCCAGCAGTTTCGCCAGGGGGAACACTGAAGCTTTCTTT. Protein sequence: CASSFARGNTEAFF.

There are many counts of this clonotype. The chain recombines TRBV27 with TRBJ2-7; possible D gene TRBD1, 5 bases. V lost 3 bases and J 5 bases, leaving 17 bases between the germline ends. The CDR3 runs to 15 residues. Germline CDR1 reads MNHEY; CDR2 reads SMNVEV (reference sequence). As DNA, the CDR3 is TGTGCCAGCAGTTTTGTGGGGCCCGTGACAGACGAGCAGTACTTC. Amino acids: CASSFVGPVTDEQYF.

This clonotype occurred many times. This chain links TRBV7-9 with TRBJ2-1; the D gene is possibly TRBD1 (6 bases). The ends were cut back, 5 bases at V and 8 bases at J, with 19 bases in the middle. The CDR3 length is 15 residues. Germline CDR1 SEHNR, CDR2 FQNEAQ (reference sequence). In DNA form, the CDR3 reads TGTGCCAGCAGCCCAACCAGGGGTTCCCTCGATGAGCAGTTCTTC. As protein: CASSPTRGSLDEQFF.

The chain carries TRBV27 and TRBJ2-7, with TRBD2 matching over 14 bases. This CDR3 is built from 20 residues. V lost 4 bases, J lost 2 bases, and 16 bases stayed unmatched. Germline V CDR1 and CDR2: MNHEY, SMNVEV (reference sequence). CDR3 loop: CASSSVRQGMTSGRAYEQYF. CDR3 nucleotide sequence: TGTGCCAGCAGTTCCGTTCGACAGGGGATGACTAGCGGGAGGGCCTACGAGCAGTACTTC.

This clonotype has just a few counts. The junction departs from the called germline gene at one end, perhaps through a read error. The V gene is TRBV12-3 or TRBV12-4, the J gene TRBJ2-6; possibly TRBD1 for D (5 bases). The CDR3 spans 15 residues. CDR3 coding DNA: TGTGCCAGCAGCTTGAACGTAGCTGGGGCCAACGGCCTGACTTTC. Protein product: CASSLNVAGANGLTF.

The chain uses TRBV12-3 or TRBV12-4 and TRBJ1-2; D is ambiguous. The CDR3 has 14 amino acids. V was shortened by 1 base and J by 4 bases, with 10 bases between the two germline ends. The CDR3 bases are TGTGCCAGCAGTTTAGGGGCAGCTCTCTATGGCTACACCTTC. Translating it yields CASSLGAALYGYTF.

The rearrangement joins TRBV29-1 to TRBJ1-4; TRBD1 is a possible D gene (5 bases). The V gene's germline CDR1 is SQVTM and CDR2 ANQGSEA. V was pared by 0 bases and J by 2 bases, with 10 bases between. The CDR3 runs to 15 residues. This chain's CDR3 is CSVEDPAGTNEKLFF. As DNA, the CDR3 is TGCAGCGTTGAAGATCCGGCAGGGACTAATGAAAAACTGTTTTTT.

In this sample, this clonotype turned up many times. The chain recombines TRBV12-3 or TRBV12-4 with TRBJ2-1, with 11 bases fitting TRBD2. Germline trimming cut 7 bases from V and 9 bases from J; bases unmatched to any gene: 11. The CDR3 has 15 residues. Here the CDR3 reads CASTFSTSGRTEQFF. The CDR3 DNA reads TGTGCCAGCACCTTCTCTACTAGCGGGAGAACTGAGCAGTTCTTC.

This clonotype was observed a few times. The genes are TRBV5-1 and TRBJ2-7; 11 bases match TRBD1. V shed 3 bases and J 2 bases; nucleotides not matched to a gene: 4. Germline loops: CDR1 SGHRS, CDR2 YFSETQ. This CDR3 region has 15 residues. CDR3: CASSSSGQGAYEQYF. As DNA, the CDR3 is TGCGCCAGCAGCTCCTCGGGACAGGGGGCCTACGAGCAGTACTTC.

A word on this clonotype: A much more abundant neighbour one base away suggests this may be a read error. The conserved phenylalanine or tryptophan is not found at the CDR3 terminus, so this likely reflects a read error. The chain combines TRBV10-3 with TRBJ2-1; perhaps TRBD1 as D (6 bases). Germline V gene data show CDR1 as ENHRY and CDR2 as SYGVKD. The CDR3 has 14 residues. Deletions cut 4 bases from V and 7 bases from J, with 14 bases between. The CDR3, as DNA: TGTGCCATCAGTGGGGGACAAAGAGAGAATGAGCAGTTCTTG. Translating it yields CAISGGQRENEQFL.

The chain links TRBV20-1 to TRBJ2-1; D might be TRBD2 (6 bases). This CDR3 has 16 residues. Per germline, CDR1 DFQATT and CDR2 SNEGSKA (reference sequence). V shed 4 bases and J shed 7 bases, with 23 bases lying between them. The CDR3 nucleotides are TGCAGTGCTAAACGACCACGGGTCGGGAGCTTTAATGAGCAGTTCTTC. Protein sequence: CSAKRPRVGSFNEQFF.

This clonotype was recorded many times. An end of the junction does not agree with germline; a read error may underlie this. This rearrangement joins TRBV7-9 to TRBJ1-1, with 12 bases that match TRBD1. Per germline, CDR1 SEHNR and CDR2 FQNEAQ (reference sequence). The CDR3 sequence is 12 residues long. The CDR3 bases are TGTGCCAGCAGCTTCTCCGGGACAGGGGGCCTCTTT. It specifies CASSFSGTGGLF.

This clonotype was detected ten times or more. This chain joins TRBV27 and TRBJ2-3; D unclear. The CDR3 sequence is 14 residues long. Germline CDR1 MNHEY, CDR2 SMNVEV (reference sequence). V lost 5 bases to trimming and J lost 1 base, with 10 bases between them. The CDR3 DNA sequence: TGTGCCAGCAGTATCCGAACAGGCACAGATACGCAGTATTTT. It translates to CASSIRTGTDTQYF.

This clonotype was seen at least ten times. The rearrangement uses TRBV12-3 or TRBV12-4 and TRBJ2-3, with 14 bases that match TRBD2. The CDR3 is made up of 15 amino acids. With V trimmed by 6 bases and J by 4 bases, 3 bases remained unmatched. The CDR3 protein is CASSRTSGRPDTQYF. Written as DNA, the CDR3 is TGTGCCAGCAGCCGGACTAGCGGGAGGCCAGATACGCAGTATTTT.

This clonotype was recorded many times. The chain uses TRBV5-1 and TRBJ1-1; 10 nucleotides match TRBD1. From germline, CDR1 is SGHRS and CDR2 YFSETQ. J was trimmed by 6 bases and V by 4 bases; bases with no gene match: 12. CDR3 length: 16 amino acids. Here the CDR3 reads CASSLTPGTGDSEAFF. CDR3 coding DNA: TGCGCCAGCAGCCTGACTCCCGGGACAGGGGACTCTGAAGCTTTCTTT.

This clonotype was detected many times. The rearrangement joins TRBV28 to TRBJ1-1, with D possibly matching TRBD1 (6 bases). The V gene lost 3 bases and the J gene lost 5 bases, with 19 bases spanning the gap. The CDR3 has 16 amino acids. Germline V gene sequence: CDR1 MDHEN, CDR2 SYDVKM. The CDR3 protein is CASSFLTGFSGTEAFF. The CDR3 bases are TGTGCCAGCAGTTTTCTTACAGGGTTTAGTGGAACTGAAGCTTTCTTT. The full variable domain, rest sourced from reference TRBV28 and TRBJ1-1, is DVKVTQSSRYLVKRTGEKVFLECVQDMDHENMFWYRQDPGLGLRLIYFSYDVKMKEKGDIPEGYSVSREKKERFSLILESASTNQTSMYLCASSFLTGFSGTEAFFGQGTRLTVV.

V and J are TRBV12-3 or TRBV12-4 and TRBJ2-1, with 10 nucleotides matching TRBD1. This CDR3 is 14 amino acids long. V shed 7 bases and J 7 bases; nucleotides not matched to a gene: 7. The chain's CDR3 is CASTPGQGWNEQFF. CDR3 bases: TGTGCCAGCACCCCGGGACAGGGGTGGAATGAGCAGTTCTTC.